This passage covers 4 T cell receptor beta chains from one sample sequenced in a study of blood T cell repertoires in COVID-19. Clones were sequenced by immunoSEQ multiplex PCR, and TCRdb holds only the in-frame ones, with some missing. Among tens of thousands of clones listed, 89% were seen once. The specimen sequenced was peripheral blood. The receptor source for this set is a man aged 65-85 years with active or convalescent COVID-19.

This chain joins TRBV18 and TRBJ1-2; the D gene is possibly TRBD1 (5 bases). CDR3 length equals 15 residues. Trimming shortened V by 5 bases and J by 8 bases, and 21 bases separated the two germline ends. The germline gives CDR1 KGHSH, CDR2 LQKENI. The CDR3 here is CASSNQGQGLVGYTF. The CDR3 DNA reads TGTGCCAGCTCAAACCAAGGGCAGGGATTGGTCGGCTACACCTTC. The variable domain in full, with the rest retrieved from reference TRBV18 and TRBJ1-2, is NAGVMQNPRHLVRRRGQEARLRCSPMKGHSHVYWYRQLPEEGLKFMVYLQKENIIDESGMPKERFSAEFPKEGPSILRIQQVVRGDSAAYFCASSNQGQGLVGYTFGSGTRLTVV.

The CDR3 loop reads CASSEALTRNTGELFF. CDR3 coding DNA: TGTGCCAGCAGTGAAGCGCTTACCAGAAACACCGGGGAGCTGTTTTTT. V is TRBV2 and J is TRBJ2-2; D is uncertain. Germline V gene data show CDR1 as SNHLY and CDR2 as FYNNEI. The CDR3 is made up of 16 amino acids. Trimming left V 0 bases short and J 2 bases short, with 10 bases between.

The chain is built from TRBV9 and TRBJ2-1, with 10 bases lining up with TRBD2. Germline V gives CDR1 SGDLS, CDR2 YYNGEE. The CDR3 spans 15 residues. The V and J ends lost 3 bases and 4 bases, in that order; junction bases with no gene match: 4. Here the CDR3 reads CASSATSGVYNEQFF. CDR3 nucleotides: TGTGCCAGCAGCGCCACTAGCGGGGTTTACAATGAGCAGTTCTTC. The entire variable domain, with the rest obtained from reference TRBV9 and TRBJ2-1, is as follows: DSGVTQTPKHLITATGQRVTLRCSPRSGDLSVYWYQQSLDQGLQFLIQYYNGEERAKGNILERFSAQQFPDLHSELNLSSLELGDSALYFCASSATSGVYNEQFFGPGTRLTVL.

This chain connects TRBV6-6 to TRBJ1-1; TRBD1 is a possible D gene (5 bases). The germline V gene has CDR1 MNHNY and CDR2 SVGAGI (reference sequence). The CDR3 runs to 13 residues. V was shortened by 0 bases and J by 5 bases, with 7 bases between the two germline ends. The CDR3 sequence is CASSYSEGTEAFF. Here the CDR3 DNA reads TGTGCCAGCAGTTACTCGGAGGGGACTGAAGCTTTCTTT.